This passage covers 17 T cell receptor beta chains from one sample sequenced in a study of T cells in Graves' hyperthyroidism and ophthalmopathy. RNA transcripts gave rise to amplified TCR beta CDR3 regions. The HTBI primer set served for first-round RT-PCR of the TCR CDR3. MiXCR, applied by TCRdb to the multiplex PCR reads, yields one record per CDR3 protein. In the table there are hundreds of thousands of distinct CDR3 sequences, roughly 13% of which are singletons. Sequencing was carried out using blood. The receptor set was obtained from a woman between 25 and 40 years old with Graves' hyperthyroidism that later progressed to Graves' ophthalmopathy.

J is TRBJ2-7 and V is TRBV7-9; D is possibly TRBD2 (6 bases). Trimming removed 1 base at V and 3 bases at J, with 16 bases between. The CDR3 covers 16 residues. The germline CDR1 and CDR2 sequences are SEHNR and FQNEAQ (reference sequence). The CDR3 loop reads CASSLGTTGAGYEQYF. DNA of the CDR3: TGTGCCAGCAGCTTAGGGACTACAGGAGCCGGCTACGAGCAGTACTTC.

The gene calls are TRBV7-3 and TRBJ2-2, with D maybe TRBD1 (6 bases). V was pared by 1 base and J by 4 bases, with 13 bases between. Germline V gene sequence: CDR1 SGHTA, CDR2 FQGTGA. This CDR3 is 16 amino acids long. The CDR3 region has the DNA TGTGCCAGCAGCTTAAACTCAGGGGCACTCACCGGGGAGCTGTTTTTT. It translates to CASSLNSGALTGELFF.

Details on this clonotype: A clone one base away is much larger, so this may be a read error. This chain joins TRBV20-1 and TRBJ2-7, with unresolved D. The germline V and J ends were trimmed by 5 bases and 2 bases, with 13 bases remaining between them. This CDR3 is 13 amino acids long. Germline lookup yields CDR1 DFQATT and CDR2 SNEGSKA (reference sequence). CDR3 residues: CSARPGLTYEQYF. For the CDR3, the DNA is TGCAGTGCTCGACCGGGCCTTACCTACGAGCAGTACTTC.

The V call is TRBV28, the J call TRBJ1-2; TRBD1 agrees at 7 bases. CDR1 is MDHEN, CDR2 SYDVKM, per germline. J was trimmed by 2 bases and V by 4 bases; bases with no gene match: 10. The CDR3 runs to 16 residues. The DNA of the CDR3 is TGTGCCAGCAGTTCGAGATCCCGACAGGGCAACTATGGCTACACCTTC. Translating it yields CASSSRSRQGNYGYTF.

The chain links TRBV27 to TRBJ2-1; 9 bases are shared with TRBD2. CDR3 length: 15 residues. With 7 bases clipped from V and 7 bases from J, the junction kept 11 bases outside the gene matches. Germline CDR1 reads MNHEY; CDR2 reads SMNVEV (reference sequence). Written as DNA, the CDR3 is TGTGCCAGCACCATGACTAGCGGAGGGACGAATGAGCAGTTCTTC. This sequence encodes CASTMTSGGTNEQFF.

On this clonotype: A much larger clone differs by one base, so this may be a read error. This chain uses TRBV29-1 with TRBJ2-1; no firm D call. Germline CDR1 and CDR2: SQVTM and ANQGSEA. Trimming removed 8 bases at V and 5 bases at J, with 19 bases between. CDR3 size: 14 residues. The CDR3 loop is CSLVPCSAHNEQFF. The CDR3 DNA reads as TGCAGCCTGGTCCCGTGTTCGGCCCACAATGAGCAGTTCTTC.

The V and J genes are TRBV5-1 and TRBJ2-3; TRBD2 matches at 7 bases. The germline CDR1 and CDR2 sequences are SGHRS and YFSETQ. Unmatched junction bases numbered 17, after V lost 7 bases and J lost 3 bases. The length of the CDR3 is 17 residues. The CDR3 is CASLGGEGRRWTDTQYF. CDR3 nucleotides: TGCGCCAGCCTAGGCGGGGAGGGCCGGCGGTGGACAGATACGCAGTATTTT.

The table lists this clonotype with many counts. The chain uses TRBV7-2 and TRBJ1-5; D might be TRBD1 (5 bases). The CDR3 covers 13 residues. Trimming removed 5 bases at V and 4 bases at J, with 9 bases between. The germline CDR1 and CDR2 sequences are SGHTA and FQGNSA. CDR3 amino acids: CASSPKGNQPQHF. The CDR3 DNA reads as TGTGCCAGCAGCCCCAAGGGGAATCAGCCCCAGCATTTT.

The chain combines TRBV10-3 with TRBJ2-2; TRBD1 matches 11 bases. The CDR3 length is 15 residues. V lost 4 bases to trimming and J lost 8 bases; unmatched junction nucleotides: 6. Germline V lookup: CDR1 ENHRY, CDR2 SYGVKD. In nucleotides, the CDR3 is TGTGCCATCAGTGGGGGACAGGGGGTCGCAGGGGAGCTGTTTTTT. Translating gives CAISGGQGVAGELFF.

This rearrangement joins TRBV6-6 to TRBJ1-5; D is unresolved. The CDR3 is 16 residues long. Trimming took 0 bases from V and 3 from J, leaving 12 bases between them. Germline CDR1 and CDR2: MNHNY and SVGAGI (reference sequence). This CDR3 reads CASSYSTGPPNQPQHF. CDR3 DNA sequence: TGTGCCAGCAGTTACTCGACTGGACCCCCCAATCAGCCCCAGCATTTT.

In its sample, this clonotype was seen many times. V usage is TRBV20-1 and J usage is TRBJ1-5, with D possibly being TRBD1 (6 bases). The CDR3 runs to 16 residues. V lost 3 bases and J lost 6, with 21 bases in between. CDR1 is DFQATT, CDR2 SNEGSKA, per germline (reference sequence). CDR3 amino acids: CSASRGGGGAGQPQHF. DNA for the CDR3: TGCAGTGCTAGCCGGGGGGGTGGGGGCGCCGGTCAGCCCCAGCATTTT.

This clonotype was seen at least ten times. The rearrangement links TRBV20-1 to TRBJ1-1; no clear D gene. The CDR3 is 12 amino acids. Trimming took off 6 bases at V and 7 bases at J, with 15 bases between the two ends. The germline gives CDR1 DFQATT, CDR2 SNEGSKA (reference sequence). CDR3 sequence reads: CSATPGLSEAFF. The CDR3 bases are TGCAGTGCCACGCCGGGATTAAGTGAAGCTTTCTTT.

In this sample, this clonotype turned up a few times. The CDR3, as DNA: TGTGCCTGGATTCCCCGGACAGGGAGCTACGAGCAGTACTTC. As protein: CAWIPRTGSYEQYF. The rearrangement uses TRBV30 and TRBJ2-7; 8 nucleotides align to TRBD1. V dropped 4 bases and J dropped 3; count of bases not matched to a gene: 8. Germline CDR1 reads GTSNPN; CDR2 reads SVGIG (reference sequence). The CDR3 is 14 amino acids.

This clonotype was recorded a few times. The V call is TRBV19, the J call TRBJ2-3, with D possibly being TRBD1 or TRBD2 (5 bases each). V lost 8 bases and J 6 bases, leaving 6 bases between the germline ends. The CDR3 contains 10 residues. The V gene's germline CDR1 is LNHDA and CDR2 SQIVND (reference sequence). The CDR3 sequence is CASWGDTQYF. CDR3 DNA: TGTGCCAGTTGGGGGGATACGCAGTATTTT.

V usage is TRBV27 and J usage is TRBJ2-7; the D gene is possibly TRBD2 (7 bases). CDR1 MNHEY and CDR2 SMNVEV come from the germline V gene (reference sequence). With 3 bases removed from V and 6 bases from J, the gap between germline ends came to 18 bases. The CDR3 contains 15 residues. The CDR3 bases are TGTGCCAGCAGTTTCGAGGGGGGGACGGGGGGCGAGCAGTACTTC. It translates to CASSFEGGTGGEQYF.

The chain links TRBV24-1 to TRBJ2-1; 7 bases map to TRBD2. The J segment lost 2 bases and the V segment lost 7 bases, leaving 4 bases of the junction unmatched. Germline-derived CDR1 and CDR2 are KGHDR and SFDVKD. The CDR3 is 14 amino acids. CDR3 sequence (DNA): TGTGCCACCAGGGCGGGAGAACCCTACAATGAGCAGTTCTTC. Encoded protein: CATRAGEPYNEQFF.

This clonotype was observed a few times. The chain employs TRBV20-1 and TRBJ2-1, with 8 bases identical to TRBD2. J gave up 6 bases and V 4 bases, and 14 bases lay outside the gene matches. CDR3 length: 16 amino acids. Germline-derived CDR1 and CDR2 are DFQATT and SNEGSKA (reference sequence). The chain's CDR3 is CSATQGGTRGGNEQFF. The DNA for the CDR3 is TGCAGTGCTACTCAGGGAGGGACTAGAGGTGGCAATGAGCAGTTCTTC.